These 23 T cell receptor beta chains came from one sample sequenced in a study of identical twins. From the 5' RACE reads, TCRdb called clonotypes with MiXCR, one entry per CDR3 protein. The sample lists some 570,000 distinct CDR3 sequences, around 20% occurring once. This same sample was also taken into another study, of yellow fever vaccine responses in identical twins.

Sample: CD4+ T cells sorted from blood. These receptors all come from a woman younger than 35 in good health.

The chain joins TRBV12-3 or TRBV12-4 to TRBJ2-3; TRBD2 matches at 8 bases. The V and J ends lost 3 bases and 5 bases, in that order; junction bases with no gene match: 10. The CDR3 has 16 amino acids. The CDR3 sequence: CASSLGSGSALDTQYF. As DNA, the CDR3 is TGTGCCAGCAGTTTGGGAAGCGGGAGTGCCTTAGATACGCAGTATTTT.

The genes are TRBV6-1 and TRBJ2-5, with D perhaps matching TRBD2 (7 bases). This CDR3 comprises 13 residues. From germline, CDR1 is MNHNS and CDR2 SASEGT. V was shortened by 6 bases and J by 5 bases, with 13 bases between the two germline ends. CDR3 amino acids: CASSHRGAETQYF. CDR3 sequence (DNA): TGTGCCAGCAGCCATCGGGGGGCGGAGACCCAGTACTTC.

The chain carries TRBV2 and TRBJ2-2; D is tentatively TRBD1 or TRBD2 (6 bases each). This CDR3 is built from 13 residues. Germline V CDR1 and CDR2: SNHLY, FYNNEI. V lost 8 bases, J lost 7 bases, and 14 bases lay in between. Here the CDR3 reads CASQKEGVGELFF. The CDR3 DNA reads as TGTGCCAGCCAAAAGGAGGGGGTCGGGGAGCTGTTTTTT.

The chain recombines TRBV27 with TRBJ2-1; 7 bases line up with TRBD2. The junction had 5 bases not matched to a gene; V was cut back by 6 bases and J by 0 bases. Germline CDR1 and CDR2: MNHEY and SMNVEV (reference sequence). The CDR3 runs 15 residues. In nucleotides, the CDR3 is TGTGCCAGCAGATTGGGGGGGAACTCCTACAATGAGCAGTTCTTC. Encoded protein: CASRLGGNSYNEQFF.

The gene calls are TRBV25-1 and TRBJ2-1, with TRBD1 as a possible D gene (6 bases). Germline CDR1 is MGHDK and CDR2 is SYGVNS. The CDR3 extends over 15 amino acids. Trimming pared 6 bases from V and 3 bases from J, leaving 15 bases between. Here the CDR3 reads CASSKTGTNYNEQFF. DNA for the CDR3: TGTGCCAGCAGCAAAACCGGGACAAACTACAATGAGCAGTTCTTC.

The chain recombines TRBV20-1 with TRBJ2-1; no definite D call. V was cut by 2 bases and J by 1 base, with 12 bases left in between. The CDR3 totals 15 residues. The germline V gene encodes CDR1 DFQATT and CDR2 SNEGSKA (reference sequence). The CDR3 nucleotides read TGCAGTGCTAGATCTGGGCGCCGGTCCTACAATGAGCAGTTCTTC. Translated: CSARSGRRSYNEQFF.

The rearrangement joins TRBV29-1 to TRBJ2-3; 10 nucleotides agree with TRBD1. J gave up 3 bases and V 4 bases, and 1 base lay outside the gene matches. The CDR3 length is 13 residues. CDR1 and CDR2 from the germline V gene are SQVTM and ANQGSEA. This CDR3 is CSVGTGGTDTQYF. Written as DNA, the CDR3 is TGCAGCGTTGGGACAGGGGGTACAGATACGCAGTATTTT.

The V gene is TRBV20-1, the J gene TRBJ1-1; 7 bases line up with TRBD1. The CDR3 totals 13 residues. Germline CDR1 reads DFQATT; CDR2 reads SNEGSKA (reference sequence). The ends lost 4 bases at V and 1 base at J; junction bases unmatched: 3. CDR3 amino acids: CSAIGTENTEAFF. In DNA, the CDR3 is TGCAGTGCTATAGGGACAGAGAACACTGAAGCTTTCTTT.

The CDR3 region is CASSARDSNQPQHF. DNA for the CDR3: TGTGCCAGCAGCGCCAGGGATAGCAATCAGCCCCAGCATTTT. The genes are TRBV7-2 and TRBJ1-5; maybe TRBD1 (5 bases). Germline CDR1 reads SGHTA; CDR2 reads FQGNSA. The V gene lost 5 bases and the J gene lost 0 bases, with 8 bases spanning the gap. This CDR3 is 14 amino acids long.

The rearrangement links TRBV4-1 to TRBJ2-1; 9 bases are shared with TRBD2. CDR1 is MGHRA, CDR2 YSYEKL, per germline. Unmatched junction bases numbered 10, after V lost 1 base and J lost 6 bases. The CDR3 extends over 17 amino acids. This CDR3 is CASSQVVSGRGGNEQFF. CDR3 coding DNA: TGCGCCAGCAGCCAAGTCGTTAGCGGGAGAGGGGGCAATGAGCAGTTCTTC.

There are many counts of this clonotype. The CDR3 nucleotides read TGCGCCAGCAGCTTAAGAGGAGGCGGGGAGCTGTTTTTT. Amino acid sequence: CASSLRGGGELFF. The chain is built from TRBV5-1 and TRBJ2-2; weak D call: TRBD2 (5 bases). The germline gives CDR1 SGHRS, CDR2 YFSETQ. The CDR3 spans 13 residues. The V gene lost 2 bases and the J gene lost 7 bases, with 9 bases spanning the gap.

The genes are TRBV7-2 and TRBJ2-1; D is possibly TRBD2 (5 bases). In germline, CDR1 is SGHTA, CDR2 FQGNSA. Between the trimmed V and J ends, which lost 2 bases and 1 base, there was a span of 12 bases. This CDR3 has 16 amino acids. Here the CDR3 DNA reads TGTGCCAGCAGCTTAACCACTAGTCCTTCCTACAATGAGCAGTTCTTC. Its translation: CASSLTTSPSYNEQFF.

This chain uses TRBV10-3 with TRBJ1-1, with D tentatively TRBD1 (5 bases). In germline, CDR1 is ENHRY, CDR2 SYGVKD. Trimming stripped 2 bases from V and 5 bases from J, with 12 bases between. This CDR3 region has 14 residues. The CDR3, as DNA: TGTGCCATCAGTGAGAACCAGGGTAGGACTGAAGCTTTCTTT. Encoded protein: CAISENQGRTEAFF.

This clonotype has a handful of counts. V is TRBV7-8 and J is TRBJ1-1; a possible D gene is TRBD1 (6 bases). The CDR3 contains 15 residues. Germline V gene data show CDR1 as SGHVS and CDR2 as FQNEAQ. V gave up 5 bases and J gave up 0 bases, with 13 bases separating them. CDR3 residues: CASSPAAGVNTEAFF. CDR3 nucleotide sequence: TGTGCCAGCAGCCCGGCGGCAGGGGTGAACACTGAAGCTTTCTTT.

This clonotype was observed a handful of times. The V and J genes are TRBV4-1 and TRBJ1-6, with 7 bases lining up with TRBD1. The V gene's germline CDR1 is MGHRA and CDR2 YSYEKL. V lost 5 bases, J lost 3 bases, and 4 bases stayed unmatched. The CDR3 length is 15 residues. The CDR3 protein is CASSLTGVYNSPLHF. CDR3 bases: TGCGCCAGCAGCTTAACAGGGGTCTATAATTCACCCCTCCACTTT.

The rearrangement joins TRBV12-3 or TRBV12-4 to TRBJ2-1; perhaps TRBD1 as D (5 bases). The CDR3 loop spans 13 amino acids. Trimming took 3 bases from V and 8 from J, leaving 11 bases between them. The CDR3, as DNA: TGTGCCAGCAGTTTTTCAGGGTATCATGAGCAGTTCTTC. The encoded protein is CASSFSGYHEQFF.

The J gene is TRBJ2-7, the V gene TRBV5-6, with a tentative D call TRBD1 (6 bases). Germline CDR1 reads SGHDT; CDR2 reads YYEEEE. This CDR3 contains 14 residues. The germline V and J ends were trimmed by 4 bases and 2 bases, with 13 bases remaining between them. The CDR3 DNA sequence: TGTGCCAGCAGCCCCTGGACAGTCCCCTACGAGCAGTACTTC. This gives the protein CASSPWTVPYEQYF.

This clonotype occurred a few times. The chain recombines TRBV24-1 with TRBJ1-5; D not resolved. The germline V and J ends were trimmed by 4 bases and 3 bases, with 9 bases remaining between them. This CDR3 has 14 residues. Looked up from germline, CDR1 is KGHDR and CDR2 is SFDVKD. This CDR3 is CATSDSGSNQPQHF. The CDR3 DNA reads as TGTGCCACCAGTGACTCCGGATCCAATCAGCCCCAGCATTTT.

This clonotype was counted a few times. The chain links TRBV27 to TRBJ2-7, with D unclear. The V end was cut by 7 bases, the J end by 0 bases, with 16 bases between. CDR1 is MNHEY, CDR2 SMNVEV, per germline (reference sequence). CDR3 length equals 15 residues. In nucleotides, the CDR3 is TGTGCCAGCAAGATATCGGGCCAAAACTCCTACGAGCAGTACTTC. Residues: CASKISGQNSYEQYF.

V and J are TRBV7-2 and TRBJ2-1, with 7 bases matching TRBD2. The CDR3 length is 14 residues. From germline, CDR1 is SGHTA and CDR2 FQGNSA. V shed 2 bases, J shed 13 bases, and the junction held 11 bases outside the gene matches. The CDR3 nucleotides are TGTGCCAGCAGCTTATATGGGGCCGGGGAGGGTCAGTTCTTC. Translation: CASSLYGAGEGQFF.

This clonotype was counted a few times. The chain carries TRBV6-1 and TRBJ1-1; TRBD1 might be the D (6 bases). CDR1 is MNHNS, CDR2 SASEGT, per germline. This CDR3 contains 15 residues. Trimming stripped 4 bases from V and 0 bases from J, with 12 bases between. CDR3: CASSVGGRLNTEAFF. CDR3 sequence (DNA): TGTGCCAGCAGTGTGGGGGGGCGCTTGAACACTGAAGCTTTCTTT.

The CDR3 DNA is TGTGCCATCAGTGAGTCGGGTCTAGCGCACGCCGGGGAGCTGTTTTTT. It translates to CAISESGLAHAGELFF. The chain combines TRBV10-3 with TRBJ2-2; a possible D gene is TRBD2 (6 bases). Germline CDR1 reads ENHRY; CDR2 reads SYGVKD. V was trimmed by 0 bases and J by 6 bases, leaving 14 bases between them. This CDR3 is 16 amino acids long.

This clonotype was detected only a few times. The chain is built from TRBV7-9 and TRBJ2-7; TRBD1 aligns across 7 bases. This CDR3 spans 14 amino acids. Germline CDR1 reads SEHNR; CDR2 reads FQNEAQ (reference sequence). The ends lost 2 bases at V and 6 bases at J; junction bases unmatched: 7. The DNA for the CDR3 is TGTGCCAGCAGCTTAACTGGACAGGTCCCCGAGCAGTACTTC. This gives the protein CASSLTGQVPEQYF.